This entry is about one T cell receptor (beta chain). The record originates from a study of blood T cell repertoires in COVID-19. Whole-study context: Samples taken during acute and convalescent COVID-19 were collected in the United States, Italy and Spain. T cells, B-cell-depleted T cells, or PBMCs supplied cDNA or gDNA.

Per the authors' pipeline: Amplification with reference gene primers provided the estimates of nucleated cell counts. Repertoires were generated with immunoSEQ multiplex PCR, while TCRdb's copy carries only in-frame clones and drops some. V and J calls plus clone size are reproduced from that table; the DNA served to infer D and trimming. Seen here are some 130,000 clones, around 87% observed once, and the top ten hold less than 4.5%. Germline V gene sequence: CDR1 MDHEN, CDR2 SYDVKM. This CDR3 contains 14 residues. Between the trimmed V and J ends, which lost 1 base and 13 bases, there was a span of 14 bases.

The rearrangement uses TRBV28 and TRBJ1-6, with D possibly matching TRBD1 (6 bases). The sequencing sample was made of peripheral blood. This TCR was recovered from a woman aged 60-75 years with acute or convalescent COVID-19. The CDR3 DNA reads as TGTGCCAGCAGTTTATCGGGGGGCGCCTCGCCCCTCCACTTT. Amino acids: CASSLSGGASPLHF.